The 13 T cell receptor beta chains below come from one sample, sequenced in a study of blood T cell repertoires in COVID-19. Profiling relied on immunoSEQ multiplex PCR, and the TCRdb table lists in-frame clones only, not all of them. The sample gives approximately 180,000 clones, 82% of which show up once; around 8% is in the top ten. The source material was peripheral blood. These TCRs come from a woman aged 70 to 79 with acute or convalescent COVID-19.

V gene TRBV14 combines with J gene TRBJ2-7; D perhaps matches TRBD1 (5 bases). The V gene lost 1 base and the J gene lost 4 bases, with 5 bases spanning the gap. This CDR3 has 12 residues. The germline gives CDR1 SGHDN, CDR2 FVKESK. Written as DNA, the CDR3 is TGTGCCAGCAGCCAAGCAGGGTACGAGCAGTACTTC. Its protein is CASSQAGYEQYF.

The chain links TRBV6-6 to TRBJ1-1; D unresolved. V lost 0 bases, J lost 5 bases, and 13 bases lay in between. Per germline, CDR1 MNHNY and CDR2 SVGAGI (reference sequence). The CDR3 extends over 15 amino acids. The DNA for the CDR3 is TGTGCCAGCAGTTACTCTGTCCAAACGCAGACTGAAGCTTTCTTT. Protein product: CASSYSVQTQTEAFF.

The chain links TRBV18 to TRBJ2-1; D not resolved. The germline gives CDR1 KGHSH, CDR2 LQKENI. The CDR3 totals 12 residues. Between the trimmed V and J ends, which lost 1 base and 5 bases, there was a span of 3 bases. The DNA for the CDR3 is TGTGCCAGCTCACCACTCGACAATGAGCAGTTCTTC. Encoded protein: CASSPLDNEQFF.

The rearrangement uses TRBV4-2 and TRBJ2-1; 8 nucleotides agree with TRBD1. The CDR3 spans 15 residues. V lost 2 bases to trimming and J lost 6 bases; unmatched junction nucleotides: 6. In germline, CDR1 is LGHNA, CDR2 YNFKEQ. The CDR3 loop is CASSQITTGVNEQFF. CDR3 DNA: TGTGCCAGCAGCCAAATCACGACAGGGGTCAATGAGCAGTTCTTC.

The genes are TRBV4-1 and TRBJ1-1; a weak D match, TRBD1 (5 bases). This CDR3 is 13 amino acids long. Germline V gene sequence: CDR1 MGHRA, CDR2 YSYEKL. V was pared by 1 base and J by 8 bases, with 11 bases between. The CDR3 spells CASSQAGRTEAFF. The CDR3 DNA sequence: TGCGCCAGCAGCCAAGCCGGACGGACAGAAGCTTTCTTT.

This clone has only a few counts. The chain links TRBV29-1 to TRBJ1-2; D is unresolved. The V and J ends lost 4 bases and 0 bases respectively, with 9 bases between them. The CDR3 sequence is 13 residues long. Germline lookup yields CDR1 SQVTM and CDR2 ANQGSEA. The CDR3 coding sequence is TGCAGCGTTGTTTCTAGCACTAACTATGGCTACACCTTC. Protein product: CSVVSSTNYGYTF.

This chain uses TRBV6-5 with TRBJ1-2; the D gene is possibly TRBD1 (6 bases). The CDR3 spans 13 residues. Per the germline V gene, CDR1 is MNHEY and CDR2 is SVGAGI. Trimming stripped 2 bases from V and 4 bases from J, with 8 bases between. In nucleotides, the CDR3 is TGTGCCAGCAGTTACGCGGGGGCCTATGGCTACACCTTC. Residues: CASSYAGAYGYTF.

This chain uses TRBV5-6 with TRBJ2-3; possible D gene TRBD2, 6 bases. V shed 2 bases and J shed 4 bases, with 17 bases lying between them. Germline V CDR1 and CDR2: SGHDT, YYEEEE. The length of the CDR3 is 16 residues. CDR3 in DNA: TGTGCCAGCAGCTTACGATCAGGGACTCTTGCAGATACGCAGTATTTT. As protein: CASSLRSGTLADTQYF.

The chain couples TRBV6-6 to TRBJ2-7, with D unresolved. Germline values: CDR1 MNHNY, CDR2 SVGAGI (reference sequence). The ends were cut back, 6 bases at V and 0 bases at J, with 15 bases in the middle. The CDR3 loop spans 15 amino acids. The CDR3 sequence is CASRLWMESSYEQYF. The CDR3 DNA follows: TGTGCCAGCAGGCTATGGATGGAGAGCTCCTACGAGCAGTACTTC.

The chain carries TRBV24-1 and TRBJ2-2; D remains unclear. Germline CDR1 and CDR2: KGHDR and SFDVKD. The CDR3 has 16 residues. V gave up 5 bases and J gave up 0 bases, with 12 bases separating them. DNA for the CDR3: TGTGCCACCAGTGCCGAAACGGGTTCGAACACCGGGGAGCTGTTTTTT. Its protein is CATSAETGSNTGELFF.

In its sample, this clone was seen a few times. V and J are TRBV30 and TRBJ1-1, with unresolved D. Germline V gene sequence: CDR1 GTSNPN, CDR2 SVGIG (reference sequence). The ends were cut back, 1 base at V and 2 bases at J, with 8 bases in the middle. The CDR3 has 13 residues. CDR3: CAWSDTRNTEAFF. The CDR3 nucleotides read TGTGCCTGGAGTGATACCAGAAACACTGAAGCTTTCTTT.

This rearrangement joins TRBV7-9 to TRBJ2-1; D is unresolved. This CDR3 has 12 amino acids. Germline CDR1 reads SEHNR; CDR2 reads FQNEAQ (reference sequence). V was clipped by 5 bases and J by 9 bases, with 11 bases between them. In DNA, the CDR3 is TGTGCCAGCAGCCTAGAGTGGAGTGAGCAGTTCTTC. Protein product: CASSLEWSEQFF.

V is TRBV7-9 and J is TRBJ1-2; 8 nucleotides match TRBD1. V gave up 1 base and J gave up 8 bases; unmatched junction bases: 6. The germline gives CDR1 SEHNR, CDR2 FQNEAQ (reference sequence). This CDR3 has 14 residues. The CDR3 DNA reads TGTGCCAGCAGCTTAGACCAGGGGGCAGGCGGCTACACCTTC. Amino acids: CASSLDQGAGGYTF. Filled out from reference TRBV7-9 and TRBJ1-2, the complete variable domain reads DTGVSQNPRHKITKRGQNVTFRCDPISEHNRLYWYRQTLGQGPEFLTYFQNEAQLEKSRLLSDRFSAERPKGSFSTLEIQRTEQGDSAMYLCASSLDQGAGGYTFGSGTRLTVV.